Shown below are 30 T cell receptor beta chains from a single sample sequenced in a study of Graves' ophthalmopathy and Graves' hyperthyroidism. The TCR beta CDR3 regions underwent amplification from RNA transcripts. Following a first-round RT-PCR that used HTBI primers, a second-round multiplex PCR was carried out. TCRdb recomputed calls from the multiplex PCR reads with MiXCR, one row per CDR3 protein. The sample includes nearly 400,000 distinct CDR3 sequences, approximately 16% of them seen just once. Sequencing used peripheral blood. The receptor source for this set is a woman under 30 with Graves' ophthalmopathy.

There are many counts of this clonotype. In nucleotides, the CDR3 is TGTGCCAGCAGTGGACCCTACCAGGGGCGGGTTGACAATCAGCCCCAGCATTTT. Its protein is CASSGPYQGRVDNQPQHF. The chain uses TRBV12-3 or TRBV12-4 and TRBJ1-5; a possible D gene is TRBD1 (6 bases). Trimming took 5 bases from V and 3 from J, leaving 23 bases between them. CDR3 length: 18 residues.

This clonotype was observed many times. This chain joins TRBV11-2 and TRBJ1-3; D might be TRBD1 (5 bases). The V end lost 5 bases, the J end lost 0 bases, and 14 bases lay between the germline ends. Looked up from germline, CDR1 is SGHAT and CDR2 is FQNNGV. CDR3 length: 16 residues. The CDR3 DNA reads TGTGCCAGCAGCCAAACAGGACCTTACTCTGGAAACACCATATATTTT. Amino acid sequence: CASSQTGPYSGNTIYF.

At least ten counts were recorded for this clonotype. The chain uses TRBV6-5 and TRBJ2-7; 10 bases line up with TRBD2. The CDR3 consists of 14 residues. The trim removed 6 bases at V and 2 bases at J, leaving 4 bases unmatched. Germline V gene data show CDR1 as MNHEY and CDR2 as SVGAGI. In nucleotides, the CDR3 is TGTGCCAGCAGCCAACTAGCGGGAACCTACGAGCAGTACTTC. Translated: CASSQLAGTYEQYF.

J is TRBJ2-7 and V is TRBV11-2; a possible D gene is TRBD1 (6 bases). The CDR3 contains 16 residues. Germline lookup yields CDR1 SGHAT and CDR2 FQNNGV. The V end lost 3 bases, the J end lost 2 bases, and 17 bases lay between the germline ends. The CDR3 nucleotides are TGTGCCAGCAGCTTGGGTAGTTCGGCAGGGGCCTACGAGCAGTACTTC. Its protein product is CASSLGSSAGAYEQYF.

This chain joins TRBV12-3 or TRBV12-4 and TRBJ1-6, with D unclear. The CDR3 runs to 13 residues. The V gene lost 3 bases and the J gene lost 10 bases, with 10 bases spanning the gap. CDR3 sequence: CASSFRSGSPLHF. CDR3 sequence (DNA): TGTGCCAGCAGTTTCCGATCTGGGTCACCCCTCCACTTT.

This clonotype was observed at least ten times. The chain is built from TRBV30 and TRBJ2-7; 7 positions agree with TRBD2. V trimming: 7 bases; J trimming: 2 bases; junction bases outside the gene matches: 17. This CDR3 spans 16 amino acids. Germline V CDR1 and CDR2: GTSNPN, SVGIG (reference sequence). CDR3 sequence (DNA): TGTGCCTTGAGGCCTCGCGGGGGAATAGGAACCTACGAGCAGTACTTC. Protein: CALRPRGGIGTYEQYF.

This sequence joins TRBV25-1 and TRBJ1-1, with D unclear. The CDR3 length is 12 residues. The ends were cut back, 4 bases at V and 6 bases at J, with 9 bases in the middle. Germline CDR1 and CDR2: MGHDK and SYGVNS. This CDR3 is CASSVGSAEAFF. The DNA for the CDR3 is TGTGCCAGCAGTGTTGGCAGTGCTGAAGCTTTCTTT.

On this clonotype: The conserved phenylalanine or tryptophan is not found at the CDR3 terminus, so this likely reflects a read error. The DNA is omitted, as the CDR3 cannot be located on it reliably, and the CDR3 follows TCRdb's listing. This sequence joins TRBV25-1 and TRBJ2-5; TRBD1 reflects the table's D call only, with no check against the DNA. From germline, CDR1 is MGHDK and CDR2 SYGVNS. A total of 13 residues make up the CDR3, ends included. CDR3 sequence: CASSDPPETEWGN.

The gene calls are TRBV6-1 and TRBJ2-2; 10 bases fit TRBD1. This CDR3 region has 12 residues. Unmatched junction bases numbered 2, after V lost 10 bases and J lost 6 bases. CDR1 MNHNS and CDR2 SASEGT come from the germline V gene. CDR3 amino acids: CATGTGAGELFF. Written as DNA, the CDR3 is TGTGCCACCGGGACAGGGGCCGGGGAGCTGTTTTTT.

This CDR3 reads CASSYSSPQGPYEQYF. CDR3 in DNA: TGTGCCAGCAGTTACTCTAGCCCACAGGGCCCCTACGAGCAGTACTTC. The chain carries TRBV6-5 and TRBJ2-7, with D possibly matching TRBD1 (6 bases). The CDR3 runs 16 residues. V shed 0 bases and J shed 2 bases, with 14 bases lying between them. The germline V gene has CDR1 MNHEY and CDR2 SVGAGI.

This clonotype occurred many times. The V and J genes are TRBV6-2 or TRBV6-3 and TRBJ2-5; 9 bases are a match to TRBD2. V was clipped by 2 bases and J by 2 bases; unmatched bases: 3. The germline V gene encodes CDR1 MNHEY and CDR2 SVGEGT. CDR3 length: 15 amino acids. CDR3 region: CASSYVGLAQETQYF. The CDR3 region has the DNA TGTGCCAGCAGTTACGTGGGACTAGCTCAAGAGACCCAGTACTTC.

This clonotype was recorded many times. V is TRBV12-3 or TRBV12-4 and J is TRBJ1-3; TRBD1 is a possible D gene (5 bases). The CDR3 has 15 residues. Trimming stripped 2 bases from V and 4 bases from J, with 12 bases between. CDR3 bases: TGTGCCAGCAGTTTACCCGGAGCAGGGGGAAACACCATATATTTT. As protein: CASSLPGAGGNTIYF.

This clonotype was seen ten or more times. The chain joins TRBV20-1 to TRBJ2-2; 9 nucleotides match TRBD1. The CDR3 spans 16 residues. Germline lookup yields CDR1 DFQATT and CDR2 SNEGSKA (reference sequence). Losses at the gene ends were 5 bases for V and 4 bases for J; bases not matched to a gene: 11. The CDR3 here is CSAQRDGTGSTGELFF. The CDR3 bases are TGCAGTGCTCAGAGGGATGGGACAGGGTCCACCGGGGAGCTGTTTTTT.

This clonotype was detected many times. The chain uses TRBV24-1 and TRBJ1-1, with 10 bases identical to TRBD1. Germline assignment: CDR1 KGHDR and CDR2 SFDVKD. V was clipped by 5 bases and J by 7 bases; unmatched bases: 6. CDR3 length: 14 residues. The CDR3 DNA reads TGTGCCACCAGTGCCCCGACAGGGGGCGGTGAAGCTTTCTTT. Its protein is CATSAPTGGGEAFF.

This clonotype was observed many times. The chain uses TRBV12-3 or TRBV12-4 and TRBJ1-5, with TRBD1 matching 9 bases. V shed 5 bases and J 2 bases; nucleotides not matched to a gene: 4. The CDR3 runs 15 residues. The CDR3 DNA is TGTGCCAGCAGTATAAACAGGGGGCGCAATCAGCCCCAGCATTTT. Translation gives CASSINRGRNQPQHF.

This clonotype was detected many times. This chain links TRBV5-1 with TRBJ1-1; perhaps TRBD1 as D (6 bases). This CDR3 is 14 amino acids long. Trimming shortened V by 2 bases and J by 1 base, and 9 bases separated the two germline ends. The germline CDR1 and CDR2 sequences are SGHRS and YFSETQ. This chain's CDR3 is CASSFRTANTEAFF. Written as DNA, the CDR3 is TGCGCCAGCAGCTTCCGGACAGCGAACACTGAAGCTTTCTTT.

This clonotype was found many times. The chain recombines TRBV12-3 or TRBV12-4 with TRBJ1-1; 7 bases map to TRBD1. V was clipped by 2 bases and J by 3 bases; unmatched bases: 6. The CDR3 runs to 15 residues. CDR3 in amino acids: CASSLRQGGYTEAFF. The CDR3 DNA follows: TGTGCCAGCAGTTTAAGGCAGGGGGGATACACTGAAGCTTTCTTT.

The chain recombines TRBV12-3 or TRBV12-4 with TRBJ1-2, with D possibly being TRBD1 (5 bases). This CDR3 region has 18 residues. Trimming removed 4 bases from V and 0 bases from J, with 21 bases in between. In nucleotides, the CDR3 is TGTGCCAGCAGTTCGGGCAGGGCCTCCGTTCGGTCTAACTATGGCTACACCTTC. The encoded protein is CASSSGRASVRSNYGYTF.

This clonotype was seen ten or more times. In DNA form, the CDR3 reads TGTGCCAGCAGACAGGCGCCGACAGGGGGCGGCGGCTACACCTTC. It encodes CASRQAPTGGGGYTF. This sequence joins TRBV28 and TRBJ1-2; 10 nucleotides agree with TRBD1. CDR3 length: 15 residues. The germline V gene has CDR1 MDHEN and CDR2 SYDVKM. With 6 bases clipped from V and 8 bases from J, the junction kept 12 bases outside the gene matches.

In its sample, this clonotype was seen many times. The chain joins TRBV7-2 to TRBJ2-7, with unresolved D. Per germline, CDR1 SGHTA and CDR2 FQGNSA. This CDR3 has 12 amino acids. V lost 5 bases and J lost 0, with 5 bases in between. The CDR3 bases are TGTGCCAGCAGCCAGCCCTCCTACGAGCAGTACTTC. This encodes CASSQPSYEQYF.

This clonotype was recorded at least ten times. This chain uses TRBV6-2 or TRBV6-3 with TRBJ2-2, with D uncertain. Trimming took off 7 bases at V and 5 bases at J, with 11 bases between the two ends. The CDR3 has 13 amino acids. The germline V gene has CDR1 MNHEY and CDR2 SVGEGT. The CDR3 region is CASTNRRTGELFF. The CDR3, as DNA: TGTGCCAGCACCAACCGGCGGACCGGGGAGCTGTTTTTT.

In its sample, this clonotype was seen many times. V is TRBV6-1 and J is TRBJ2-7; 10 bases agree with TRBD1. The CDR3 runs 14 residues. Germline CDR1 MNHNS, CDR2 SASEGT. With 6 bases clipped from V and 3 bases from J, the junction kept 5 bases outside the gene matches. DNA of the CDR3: TGTGCCAGCAGCCCGGGACAGGGGTTCTACGAGCAGTACTTC. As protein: CASSPGQGFYEQYF.

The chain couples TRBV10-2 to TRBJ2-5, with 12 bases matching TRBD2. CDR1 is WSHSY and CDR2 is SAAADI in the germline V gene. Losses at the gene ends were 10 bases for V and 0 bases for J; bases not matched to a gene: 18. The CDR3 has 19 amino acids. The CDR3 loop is CATSQQSTSGSEYQETQYF. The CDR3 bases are TGCGCCACCTCTCAACAATCGACTAGCGGGAGCGAGTACCAAGAGACCCAGTACTTC.

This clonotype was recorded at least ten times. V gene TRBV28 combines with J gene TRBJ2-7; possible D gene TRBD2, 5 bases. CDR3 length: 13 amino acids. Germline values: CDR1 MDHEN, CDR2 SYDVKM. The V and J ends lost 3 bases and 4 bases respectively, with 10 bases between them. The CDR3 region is CASSLDWGYEQYF. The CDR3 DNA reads TGTGCCAGCAGTTTGGACTGGGGTTACGAGCAGTACTTC.

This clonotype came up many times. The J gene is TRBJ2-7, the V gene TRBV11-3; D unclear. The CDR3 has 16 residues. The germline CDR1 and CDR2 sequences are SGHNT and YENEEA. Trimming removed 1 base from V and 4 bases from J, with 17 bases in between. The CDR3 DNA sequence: TGTGCCAGCAGCTTAGTTGGTGGACGGAAGGTTTACGAGCAGTACTTC. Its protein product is CASSLVGGRKVYEQYF.

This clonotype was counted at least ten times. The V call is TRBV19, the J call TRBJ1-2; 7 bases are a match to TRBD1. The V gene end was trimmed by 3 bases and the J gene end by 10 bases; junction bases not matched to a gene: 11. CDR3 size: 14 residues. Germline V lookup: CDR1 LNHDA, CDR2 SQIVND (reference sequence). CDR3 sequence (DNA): TGTGCCAGTAGTATCCTCGGACAGGTCCTAACCTACACCTTC. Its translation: CASSILGQVLTYTF.

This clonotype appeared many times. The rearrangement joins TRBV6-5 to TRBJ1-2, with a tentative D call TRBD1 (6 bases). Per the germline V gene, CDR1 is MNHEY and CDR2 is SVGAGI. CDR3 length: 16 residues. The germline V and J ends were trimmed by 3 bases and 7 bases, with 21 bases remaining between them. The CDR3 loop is CASSYRLDRGLFGYTF. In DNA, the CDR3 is TGTGCCAGCAGTTATAGATTGGACAGAGGGTTGTTTGGCTACACCTTC.

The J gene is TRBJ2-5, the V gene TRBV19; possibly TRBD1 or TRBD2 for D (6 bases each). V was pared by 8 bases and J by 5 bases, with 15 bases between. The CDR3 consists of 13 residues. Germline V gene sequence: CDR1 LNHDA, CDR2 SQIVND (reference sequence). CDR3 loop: CASCAGAGETQYF. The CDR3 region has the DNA TGTGCCAGTTGTGCAGGGGCGGGGGAGACCCAGTACTTC.

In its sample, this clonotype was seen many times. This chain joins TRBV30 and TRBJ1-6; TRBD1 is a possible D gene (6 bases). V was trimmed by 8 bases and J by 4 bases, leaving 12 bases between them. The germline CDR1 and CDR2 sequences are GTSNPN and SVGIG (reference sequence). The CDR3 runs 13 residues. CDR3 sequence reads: CATGIAYNSPLHF. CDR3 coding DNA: TGTGCCACAGGGATTGCATATAATTCACCCCTCCACTTT.

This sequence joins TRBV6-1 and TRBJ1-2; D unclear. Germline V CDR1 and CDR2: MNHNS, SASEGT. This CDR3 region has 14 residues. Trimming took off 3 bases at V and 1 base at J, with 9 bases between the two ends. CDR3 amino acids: CASSDFGDNYGYTF. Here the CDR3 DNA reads TGTGCCAGCAGTGATTTCGGGGATAACTATGGCTACACCTTC.